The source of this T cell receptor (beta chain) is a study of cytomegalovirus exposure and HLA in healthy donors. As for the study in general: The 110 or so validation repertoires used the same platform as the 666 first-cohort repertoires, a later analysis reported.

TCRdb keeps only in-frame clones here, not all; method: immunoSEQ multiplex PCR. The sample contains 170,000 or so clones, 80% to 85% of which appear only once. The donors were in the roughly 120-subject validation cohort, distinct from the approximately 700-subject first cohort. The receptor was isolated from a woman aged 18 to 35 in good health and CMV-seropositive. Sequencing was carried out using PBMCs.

The CDR3 bases are TGTGCCAGCAGTTCTTACAAGACTAGCGGGGACTACAATGAGCAGTTCTTC. Its translation is CASSSYKTSGDYNEQFF. The chain combines TRBV27 with TRBJ2-1; 11 bases fit TRBD2. The CDR3 covers 17 residues. With V trimmed by 4 bases and J by 3 bases, 8 bases remained unmatched. Germline loops: CDR1 MNHEY, CDR2 SMNVEV (reference sequence).